The 3 T cell receptor beta chains below all came from one sample that was sequenced in a study of cytomegalovirus exposure and HLA in healthy donors. Assay: immunoSEQ multiplex PCR; the TCRdb copy retains only in-frame clones and omits some. The sample holds some 310,000 clones; 70% to 90% are singletons and the top ten take around 0.88%. The sequencing sample was made of PBMCs. The receptors were sampled from a young man in good health and CMV-seronegative.

The chain links TRBV5-1 to TRBJ2-2; weak D call: TRBD1 (6 bases). This CDR3 comprises 16 residues. The germline V gene has CDR1 SGHRS and CDR2 YFSETQ. Deletions cut 4 bases from V and 0 bases from J, with 13 bases between. CDR3 loop: CASSLGALTNTGELFF. The CDR3 coding sequence is TGCGCCAGCAGCCTGGGGGCCCTTACGAACACCGGGGAGCTGTTTTTT. The variable domain in full, with the rest retrieved from reference TRBV5-1 and TRBJ2-2, is KAGVTQTPRYLIKTRGQQVTLSCSPISGHRSVSWYQQTPGQGLQFLFEYFSETQRNKGNFPGRFSGRQFSNSRSEMNVSTLELGDSALYLCASSLGALTNTGELFFGEGSRLTVL.

The J gene is TRBJ1-4, the V gene TRBV6-5, with D unclear. V was cut by 2 bases and J by 3 bases, with 10 bases left in between. The germline gives CDR1 MNHEY, CDR2 SVGAGI. This CDR3 region has 15 residues. The CDR3 region has the DNA TGTGCCAGCAGTTACCTCGGGGAACCTAATGAAAAACTGTTTTTT. Protein sequence: CASSYLGEPNEKLFF.

This chain joins TRBV2 and TRBJ2-1, with 10 bases lining up with TRBD2. The J segment lost 6 bases and the V segment lost 7 bases, leaving 9 bases of the junction unmatched. CDR3 size: 15 residues. The germline V gene encodes CDR1 SNHLY and CDR2 FYNNEI. The CDR3 region is CASTLLAGDPNEQFF. CDR3 nucleotides: TGTGCCAGCACCCTGCTAGCGGGGGACCCCAATGAGCAGTTCTTC.